The 23 T cell receptor beta chains below come from one sample, sequenced in a study of T cell responses to AZD1222 COVID-19 vaccine. The protocol was immunoSEQ multiplex PCR, while the TCRdb copy is restricted to in-frame clones and leaves out a portion. Among some 140,000 clones listed, about 87% were seen once. Material: peripheral blood, obtained on day 0 of AZD1222 vaccination. The receptors shown here come from an adult in good health.

This clone was seen only a few times. This chain links TRBV7-4 with TRBJ2-3; D is unclear. V shed 0 bases and J shed 2 bases, with 9 bases lying between them. Germline values: CDR1 SGHVT, CDR2 SQSDAQ. The CDR3 covers 15 residues. DNA of the CDR3: TGTGCCAGCAGCTTAGCGACGGAACACACAGATACGCAGTATTTT. Encoded protein: CASSLATEHTDTQYF.

CDR3 protein: CASSLAQDSPLHF. The CDR3 bases are TGTGCCAGCAGCTTGGCCCAAGATTCACCCCTCCACTTT. The rearrangement joins TRBV5-4 to TRBJ1-6, with D unclear. Germline values: CDR1 SGHNT, CDR2 YYREEE (reference sequence). V lost 0 bases to trimming and J lost 8 bases, with 6 bases between them. CDR3 size: 13 residues.

This sequence joins TRBV4-1 and TRBJ1-3; no clear D gene. The V gene lost 3 bases and the J gene lost 6 bases, with 18 bases spanning the gap. The germline V gene encodes CDR1 MGHRA and CDR2 YSYEKL. This CDR3 region has 16 residues. The CDR3 nucleotides read TGCGCCAGCAGCCAGGGCGTGACCAACCTCCCAAACACCATATATTTT. Protein product: CASSQGVTNLPNTIYF.

The chain combines TRBV5-1 with TRBJ1-6; the D is unclear. CDR1 and CDR2 (germline): SGHRS, YFSETQ. V was pared by 4 bases and J by 10 bases, with 18 bases between. The CDR3 totals 15 residues. The CDR3 sequence is CASSPRATAGSPLHF. In nucleotides, the CDR3 is TGCGCCAGCAGCCCCCGGGCCACGGCGGGGTCACCCCTCCACTTT.

The J gene is TRBJ2-7, the V gene TRBV21-1. TRBV21-1 is termed a pseudogene. The CDR3 sequence is 17 residues long. CDR3 sequence: CASSKFGPAQFCDEQYF. The CDR3 DNA follows: TGTGCCAGCAGCAAATTCGGACCGGCACAGTTTTGCGACGAGCAGTACTTC.

The CDR3 sequence: CASSYSVHGWAEAFF. DNA for the CDR3: TGTGCCAGCAGTTACTCGGTACACGGATGGGCTGAAGCTTTCTTT. The genes are TRBV6-6 and TRBJ1-1; the D is unclear. Germline CDR1 is MNHNY and CDR2 is SVGAGI (reference sequence). The CDR3 totals 15 residues. Deletions cut 0 bases from V and 6 bases from J, with 14 bases between.

This sequence joins TRBV29-1 and TRBJ1-1; 8 nucleotides align to TRBD1. The length of the CDR3 is 13 residues. J was trimmed by 0 bases and V by 7 bases; bases with no gene match: 4. Germline V gene data show CDR1 as SQVTM and CDR2 as ANQGSEA. CDR3 bases: TGCAGCGGCGGACAGGGAGTGAACACTGAAGCTTTCTTT. Protein sequence: CSGGQGVNTEAFF.

V gene TRBV4-1 combines with J gene TRBJ2-1, with TRBD2 identical over 9 bases. The V gene end was trimmed by 4 bases and the J gene end by 3 bases; junction bases not matched to a gene: 13. CDR1 and CDR2 (germline): MGHRA, YSYEKL. CDR3 length: 18 amino acids. Here the CDR3 reads CASSPGGSGGSNYNEQFF. The DNA for the CDR3 is TGCGCCAGCAGCCCCGGAGGTAGCGGGGGAAGCAACTACAATGAGCAGTTCTTC.

This rearrangement joins TRBV4-3 to TRBJ2-2; D remains unclear. The CDR3 length is 12 residues. V shed 2 bases and J shed 6 bases, with 4 bases lying between them. Germline lookup yields CDR1 LGHNA and CDR2 YSLEER. The CDR3 is CASSQTAGELFF. In DNA form, the CDR3 reads TGCGCCAGCAGCCAAACAGCCGGGGAGCTGTTTTTT.

For this clone: Different DNA sequences within this sample yield the same CDR3. The chain employs TRBV27 and TRBJ2-7; D call uncertain. The ends were cut back, 3 bases at V and 3 bases at J, with 9 bases in the middle. This CDR3 contains 13 residues. Germline lookup yields CDR1 MNHEY and CDR2 SMNVEV (reference sequence). Here the CDR3 DNA reads TGTGCCAGCAGTTTCGATCGAGGCTACGAGCAGTACTTC. Residues: CASSFDRGYEQYF.

This clone occurred once. The V call is TRBV18, the J call TRBJ2-3; D might be TRBD1 or TRBD2, each matching 5 bases. V was cut by 3 bases and J by 4 bases, with 11 bases left in between. The germline CDR1 and CDR2 sequences are KGHSH and LQKENI. The CDR3 is 14 residues long. CDR3 nucleotide sequence: TGTGCCAGCTCACCTACAGGTAGCGCAGATACGCAGTATTTT. Translation gives CASSPTGSADTQYF.

The chain recombines TRBV18 with TRBJ1-4; D is ambiguous. V lost 7 bases and J 0 bases, leaving 9 bases between the germline ends. From germline, CDR1 is KGHSH and CDR2 LQKENI. The CDR3 runs to 14 residues. CDR3 loop: CASFRSATNEKLFF. The CDR3 bases are TGTGCCAGCTTCCGCAGTGCAACTAATGAAAAACTGTTTTTT.

V usage is TRBV19 and J usage is TRBJ1-5; perhaps TRBD1 as D (6 bases). Germline values: CDR1 LNHDA, CDR2 SQIVND (reference sequence). CDR3 length: 15 residues. The ends were cut back, 8 bases at V and 5 bases at J, with 19 bases in the middle. Here the CDR3 DNA reads TGTGCCAGTGCCCTGGGCCGGGGGGGCTATCAGCCCCAGCATTTT. This codes for CASALGRGGYQPQHF. The full variable domain, completed using reference TRBV19 and TRBJ1-5, is DGGITQSPKYLFRKEGQNVTLSCEQNLNHDAMYWYRQDPGQGLRLIYYSQIVNDFQKGDIAEGYSVSREKKESFPLTVTSAQKNPTAFYLCASALGRGGYQPQHFGDGTRLSIL.

The count of this clone is one. This sequence joins TRBV3-1 (or the pseudogene TRBV3-2) and TRBJ1-4; 9 bases are a match to TRBD1. Germline-derived CDR1 and CDR2 are LGHDT and YNNKEL (reference sequence). The ends lost 6 bases at V and 8 bases at J; junction bases unmatched: 7. This CDR3 region has 14 residues. The CDR3 DNA is TGTGCCAGCAGGAAACAGGGGGCAGGGGAAAAACTGTTTTTT. Its protein is CASRKQGAGEKLFF.

This chain joins TRBV15 and TRBJ1-2, with D unresolved. Germline CDR1 and CDR2: LNHNV and YYDKDF (reference sequence). The CDR3 spans 12 residues. V dropped 1 base and J dropped 5 bases, with 5 bases sitting between them. CDR3 bases: TGTGCCACCAGCAGAGTTGAGTATGGCTACACCTTC. Translating gives CATSRVEYGYTF.

The rearrangement joins TRBV6-6 to TRBJ2-7; 10 bases align to TRBD1. CDR1 and CDR2 (germline): MNHNY, SVGAGI (reference sequence). This CDR3 contains 15 residues. The V segment lost 7 bases and the J segment 6 bases; nucleotides outside the gene matches: 12. The CDR3 sequence is CASTRTGGSISEQYF. In DNA form, the CDR3 reads TGTGCCAGCACCAGGACAGGGGGTTCGATCTCCGAGCAGTACTTC.

The chain combines TRBV19 with TRBJ2-7, with 11 bases lining up with TRBD1. The CDR3 runs 17 residues. Germline CDR1 is LNHDA and CDR2 is SQIVND (reference sequence). The V gene end was trimmed by 5 bases and the J gene end by 0 bases; junction bases not matched to a gene: 9. The CDR3 DNA is TGTGCCAGTAGTCCCCGGTGGGACAGGGGGGGCTCCTACGAGCAGTACTTC. This sequence encodes CASSPRWDRGGSYEQYF.

A single count supports this clone. The chain is built from TRBV7-2 and TRBJ1-2; TRBD1 might be the D (6 bases). Deletions cut 6 bases from V and 5 bases from J, with 16 bases between. The CDR3 length is 14 residues. Germline lookup yields CDR1 SGHTA and CDR2 FQGNSA. The CDR3 DNA is TGTGCCAGCAGTTTCGGACAGTTTCCTTATGGCTACACCTTC. It is translated as CASSFGQFPYGYTF.

The V and J genes are TRBV5-1 and TRBJ2-1; 7 bases are shared with TRBD1. CDR1 is SGHRS, CDR2 YFSETQ, per germline. The trim removed 1 base at V and 6 bases at J, leaving 4 bases unmatched. The CDR3 spans 14 residues. The CDR3 loop is CASSLRAGGNEQFF. The CDR3 DNA follows: TGCGCCAGCAGCTTGAGGGCAGGGGGCAATGAGCAGTTCTTC. Using reference TRBV5-1 and TRBJ2-1 for the parts outside the CDR3, the full variable domain is KAGVTQTPRYLIKTRGQQVTLSCSPISGHRSVSWYQQTPGQGLQFLFEYFSETQRNKGNFPGRFSGRQFSNSRSEMNVSTLELGDSALYLCASSLRAGGNEQFFGPGTRLTVL.

The V call is TRBV5-1, the J call TRBJ1-6; D possibly corresponds to TRBD1 (5 bases). The ends were cut back, 0 bases at V and 9 bases at J, with 10 bases in the middle. The CDR3 extends over 14 amino acids. Germline V lookup: CDR1 SGHRS, CDR2 YFSETQ. CDR3 in amino acids: CASSLVGDASPLHF. CDR3 bases: TGCGCCAGCAGCTTGGTAGGGGACGCTTCACCCCTCCACTTT.

The V call is TRBV6-5, the J call TRBJ2-5; D is perhaps TRBD1 (6 bases). This CDR3 is 13 amino acids long. The germline V gene encodes CDR1 MNHEY and CDR2 SVGAGI. V was trimmed by 1 base and J by 7 bases, leaving 10 bases between them. The CDR3, as DNA: TGTGCCAGCAGTTACTACAGGGATGCGACCCAGTACTTC. Translated, it gives CASSYYRDATQYF.

For the CDR3, the DNA is TGTGCCAGCAGCTTTATCGGGACTCACGAGCAGTACTTC. This gives the protein CASSFIGTHEQYF. The gene calls are TRBV7-2 and TRBJ2-7; TRBD2 is a possible D gene (6 bases). The CDR3 sequence is 13 residues long. Trimming shortened V by 3 bases and J by 5 bases, and 11 bases separated the two germline ends. The germline V gene has CDR1 SGHTA and CDR2 FQGNSA.

The chain links TRBV7-8 to TRBJ2-1; D ambiguous. V lost 5 bases to trimming and J lost 4 bases, with 18 bases between them. CDR1 is SGHVS, CDR2 FQNEAQ, per germline. The CDR3 is 16 amino acids. CDR3 sequence (DNA): TGTGCCAGCAGCCCCCTTGGACGGAGAGCGTACAATGAGCAGTTCTTC. This sequence encodes CASSPLGRRAYNEQFF.